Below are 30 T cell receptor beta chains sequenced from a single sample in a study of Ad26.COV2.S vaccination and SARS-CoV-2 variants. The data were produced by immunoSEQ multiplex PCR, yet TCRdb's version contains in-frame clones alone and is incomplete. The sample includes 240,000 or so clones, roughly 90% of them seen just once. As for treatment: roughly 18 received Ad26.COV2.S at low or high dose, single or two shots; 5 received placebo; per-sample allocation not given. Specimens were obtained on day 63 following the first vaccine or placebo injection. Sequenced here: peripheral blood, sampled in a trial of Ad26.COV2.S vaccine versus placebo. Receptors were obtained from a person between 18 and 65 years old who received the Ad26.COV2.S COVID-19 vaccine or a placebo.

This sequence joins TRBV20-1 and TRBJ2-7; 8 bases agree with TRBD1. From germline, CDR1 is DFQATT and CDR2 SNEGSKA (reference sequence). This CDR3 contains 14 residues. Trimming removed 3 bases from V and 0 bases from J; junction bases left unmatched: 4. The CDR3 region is CSASDRGSSYEQYF. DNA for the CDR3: TGCAGTGCTAGTGACAGGGGCAGCTCCTACGAGCAGTACTTC.

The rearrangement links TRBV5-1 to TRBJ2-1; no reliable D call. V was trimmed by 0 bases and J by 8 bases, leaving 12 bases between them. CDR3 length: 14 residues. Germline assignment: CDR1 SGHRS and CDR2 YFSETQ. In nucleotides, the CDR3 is TGCGCCAGCAGCTTGGAAGTCAGCGCCGATGAGCAGTTCTTC. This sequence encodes CASSLEVSADEQFF.

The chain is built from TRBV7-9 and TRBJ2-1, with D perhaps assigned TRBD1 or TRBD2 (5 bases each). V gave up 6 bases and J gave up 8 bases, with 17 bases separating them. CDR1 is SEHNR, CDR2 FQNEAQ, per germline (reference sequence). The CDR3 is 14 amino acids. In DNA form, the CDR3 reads TGTGCCAGCAGGACGGGGCGCGAGGTTGATGAGCAGTTCTTC. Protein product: CASRTGREVDEQFF.

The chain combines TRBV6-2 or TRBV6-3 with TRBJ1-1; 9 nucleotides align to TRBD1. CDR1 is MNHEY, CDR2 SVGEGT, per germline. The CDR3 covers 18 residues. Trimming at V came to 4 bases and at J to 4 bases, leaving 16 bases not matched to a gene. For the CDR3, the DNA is TGTGCCAGCAGTTCGAGAACCGGGACAGGGAAAGCCCTCACTGAAGCTTTCTTT. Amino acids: CASSSRTGTGKALTEAFF.

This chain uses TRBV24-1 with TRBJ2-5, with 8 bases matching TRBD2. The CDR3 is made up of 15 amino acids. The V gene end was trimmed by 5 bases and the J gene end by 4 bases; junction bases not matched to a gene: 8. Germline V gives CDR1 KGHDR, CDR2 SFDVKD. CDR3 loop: CATSVDGGVRETQYF. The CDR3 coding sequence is TGTGCCACCAGTGTGGACGGGGGGGTACGAGAGACCCAGTACTTC.

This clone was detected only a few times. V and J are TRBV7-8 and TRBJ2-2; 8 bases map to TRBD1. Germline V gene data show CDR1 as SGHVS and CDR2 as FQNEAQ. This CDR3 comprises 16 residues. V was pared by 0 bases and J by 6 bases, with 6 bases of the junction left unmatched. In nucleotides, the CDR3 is TGTGCCAGCAGCTTAGCAAGAGGACAGGGCCCCGGGGAGCTGTTTTTT. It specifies CASSLARGQGPGELFF.

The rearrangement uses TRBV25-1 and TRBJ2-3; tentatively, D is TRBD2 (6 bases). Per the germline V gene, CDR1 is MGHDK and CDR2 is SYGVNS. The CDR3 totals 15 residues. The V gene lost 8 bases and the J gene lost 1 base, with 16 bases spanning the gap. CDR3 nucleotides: TGTGCCAGCGCCCGTGGGGCGGGACGCACAGATACGCAGTATTTT. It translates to CASARGAGRTDTQYF.

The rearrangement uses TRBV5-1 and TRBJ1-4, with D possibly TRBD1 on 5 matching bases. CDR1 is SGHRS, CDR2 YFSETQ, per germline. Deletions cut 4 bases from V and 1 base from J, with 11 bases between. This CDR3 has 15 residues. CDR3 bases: TGCGCCAGCAGCCCCCTTGGGGGAACTAATGAAAAACTGTTTTTT. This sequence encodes CASSPLGGTNEKLFF.

The DNA for the CDR3 is TGTGCCAGCAGTGGAGGACGCAGCTCCTACAATGAGCAGTTCTTC. Protein sequence: CASSGGRSSYNEQFF. The rearrangement joins TRBV3-1 (or the pseudogene TRBV3-2) to TRBJ2-1, with TRBD2 as a possible D gene (5 bases). The V and J ends lost 6 bases and 0 bases respectively, with 12 bases between them. There are 15 residues in the CDR3. CDR1 is LGHDT, CDR2 YNNKEL, per germline (reference sequence).

CDR3 region: CASSFGTGNTGELFF. The DNA for the CDR3 is TGTGCCAGCAGCTTCGGGACGGGTAACACCGGGGAGCTGTTTTTT. The rearrangement joins TRBV11-2 to TRBJ2-2, with D possibly being TRBD1 or TRBD2 (5 bases each). In germline, CDR1 is SGHAT, CDR2 FQNNGV. Trimming took 3 bases from V and 2 from J, leaving 10 bases between them. This CDR3 has 15 residues.

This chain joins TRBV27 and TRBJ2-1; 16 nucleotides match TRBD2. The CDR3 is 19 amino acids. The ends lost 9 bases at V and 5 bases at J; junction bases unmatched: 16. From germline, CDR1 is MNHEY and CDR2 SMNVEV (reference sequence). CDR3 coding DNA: TGTGCCAGTACGGGACTAGCGGGAGGGGGCGAGTTAGGCCACAATGAGCAGTTCTTC. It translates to CASTGLAGGGELGHNEQFF.

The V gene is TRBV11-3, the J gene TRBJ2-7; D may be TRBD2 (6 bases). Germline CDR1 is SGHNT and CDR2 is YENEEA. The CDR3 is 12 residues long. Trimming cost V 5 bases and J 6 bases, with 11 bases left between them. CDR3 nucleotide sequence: TGTGCCAGCAGCCAGGGACTCGGCGAGCAGTACTTC. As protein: CASSQGLGEQYF.

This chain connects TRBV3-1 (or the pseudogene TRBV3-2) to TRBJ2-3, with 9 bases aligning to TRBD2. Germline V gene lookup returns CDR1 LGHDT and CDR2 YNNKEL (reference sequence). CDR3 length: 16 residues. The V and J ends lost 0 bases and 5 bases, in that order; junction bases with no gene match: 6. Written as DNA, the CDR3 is TGTGCCAGCAGCCAAGAGGGGACTAGCTTCGGAGATACGCAGTATTTT. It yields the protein CASSQEGTSFGDTQYF.

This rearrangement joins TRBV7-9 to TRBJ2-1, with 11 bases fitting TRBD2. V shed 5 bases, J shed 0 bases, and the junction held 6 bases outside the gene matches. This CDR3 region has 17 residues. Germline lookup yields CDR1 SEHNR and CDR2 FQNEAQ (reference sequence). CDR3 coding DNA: TGTGCCAGCAGCCCTCGGACTAGCGGGCCCTCCTACAATGAGCAGTTCTTC. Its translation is CASSPRTSGPSYNEQFF.

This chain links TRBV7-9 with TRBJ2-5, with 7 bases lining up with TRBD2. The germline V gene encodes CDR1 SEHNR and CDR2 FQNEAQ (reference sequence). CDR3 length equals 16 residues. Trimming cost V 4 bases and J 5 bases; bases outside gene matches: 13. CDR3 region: CASSSPRLAGRETQYF. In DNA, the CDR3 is TGTGCCAGCAGCTCGCCCCGACTAGCCGGAAGGGAGACCCAGTACTTC. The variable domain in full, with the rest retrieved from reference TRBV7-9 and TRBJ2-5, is DTGVSQNPRHKITKRGQNVTFRCDPISEHNRLYWYRQTLGQGPEFLTYFQNEAQLEKSRLLSDRFSAERPKGSFSTLEIQRTEQGDSAMYLCASSSPRLAGRETQYFGPGTRLLVL.

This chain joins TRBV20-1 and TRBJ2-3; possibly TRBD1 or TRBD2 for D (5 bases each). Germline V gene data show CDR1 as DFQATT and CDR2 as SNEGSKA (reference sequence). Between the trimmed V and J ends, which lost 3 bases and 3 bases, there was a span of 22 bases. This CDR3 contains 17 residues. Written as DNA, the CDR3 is TGCAGTGCTAGTTGGGAGTTTGGGGGAGAAGCGACAGATACGCAGTATTTT. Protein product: CSASWEFGGEATDTQYF.

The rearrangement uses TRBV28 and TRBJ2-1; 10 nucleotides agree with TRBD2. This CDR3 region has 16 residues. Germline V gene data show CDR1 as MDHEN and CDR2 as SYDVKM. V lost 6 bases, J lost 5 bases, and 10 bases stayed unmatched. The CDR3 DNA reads TGTGCCAGCAGGAAAGCGGGAGGGCCCTTGGACAATGAGCAGTTCTTC. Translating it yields CASRKAGGPLDNEQFF.

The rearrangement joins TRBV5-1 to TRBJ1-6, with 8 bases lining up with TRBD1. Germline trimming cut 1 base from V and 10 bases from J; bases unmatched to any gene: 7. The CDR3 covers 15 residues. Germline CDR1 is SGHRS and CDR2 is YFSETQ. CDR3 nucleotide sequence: TGCGCCAGCAGCTTGACCCAGGGGGCGAGATCACCCCTCCACTTT. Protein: CASSLTQGARSPLHF.

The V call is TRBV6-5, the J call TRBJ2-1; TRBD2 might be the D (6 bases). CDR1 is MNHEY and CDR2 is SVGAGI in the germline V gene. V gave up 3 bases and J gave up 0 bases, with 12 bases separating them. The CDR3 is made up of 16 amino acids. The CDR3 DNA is TGTGCCAGCAGTTATCGGCGGGGTGACTCCTACAATGAGCAGTTCTTC. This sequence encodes CASSYRRGDSYNEQFF.

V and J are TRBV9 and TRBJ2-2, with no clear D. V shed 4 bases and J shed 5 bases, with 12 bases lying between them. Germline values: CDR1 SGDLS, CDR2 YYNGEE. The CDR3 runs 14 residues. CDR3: CASSPGGGTGELFF. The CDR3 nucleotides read TGTGCCAGCAGCCCCGGTGGTGGAACCGGGGAGCTGTTTTTT.

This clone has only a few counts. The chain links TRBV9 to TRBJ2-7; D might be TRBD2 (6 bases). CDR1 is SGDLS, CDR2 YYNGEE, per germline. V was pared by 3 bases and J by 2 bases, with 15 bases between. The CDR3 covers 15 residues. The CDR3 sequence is CASSEPRGFAYEQYF. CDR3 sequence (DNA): TGTGCCAGCAGCGAACCGCGGGGTTTCGCCTACGAGCAGTACTTC.

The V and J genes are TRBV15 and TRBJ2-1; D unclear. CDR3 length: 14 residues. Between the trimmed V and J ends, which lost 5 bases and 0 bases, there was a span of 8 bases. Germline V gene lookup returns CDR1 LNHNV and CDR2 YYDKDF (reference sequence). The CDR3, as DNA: TGTGCCACCAGCGGGGATTACTCCTACAATGAGCAGTTCTTC. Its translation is CATSGDYSYNEQFF.

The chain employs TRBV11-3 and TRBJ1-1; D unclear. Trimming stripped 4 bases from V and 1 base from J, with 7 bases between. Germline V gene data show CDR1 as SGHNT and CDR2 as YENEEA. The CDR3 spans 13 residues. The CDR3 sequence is CASSSTSNTEAFF. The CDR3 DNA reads TGTGCCAGCAGCTCCACATCGAACACTGAAGCTTTCTTT. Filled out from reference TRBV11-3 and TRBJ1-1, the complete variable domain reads EAGVVQSPRYKIIEKKQPVAFWCNPISGHNTLYWYLQNLGQGPELLIRYENEEAVDDSQLPKDRFSAERLKGVDSTLKIQPAELGDSAVYLCASSSTSNTEAFFGQGTRLTVV.

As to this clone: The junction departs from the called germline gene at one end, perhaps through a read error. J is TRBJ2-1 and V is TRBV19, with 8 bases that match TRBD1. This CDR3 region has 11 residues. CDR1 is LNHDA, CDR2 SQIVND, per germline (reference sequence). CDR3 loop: CASSKGQAPIF. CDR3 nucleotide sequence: TGTGCCAGTAGTAAGGGACAGGCGCCGATCTTC.

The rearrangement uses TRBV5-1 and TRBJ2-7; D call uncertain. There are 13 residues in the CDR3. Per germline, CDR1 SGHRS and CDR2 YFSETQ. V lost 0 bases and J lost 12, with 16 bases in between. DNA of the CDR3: TGCGCCAGCAGCTTGGTGCCCTTGGAGAGGCGGTACTTC. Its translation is CASSLVPLERRYF.

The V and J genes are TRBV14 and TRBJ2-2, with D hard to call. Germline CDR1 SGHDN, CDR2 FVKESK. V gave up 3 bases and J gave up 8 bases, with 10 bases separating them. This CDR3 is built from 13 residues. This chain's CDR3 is CASSQAPQGELFF. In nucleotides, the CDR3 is TGTGCCAGCAGCCAGGCCCCCCAGGGGGAGCTGTTTTTT.

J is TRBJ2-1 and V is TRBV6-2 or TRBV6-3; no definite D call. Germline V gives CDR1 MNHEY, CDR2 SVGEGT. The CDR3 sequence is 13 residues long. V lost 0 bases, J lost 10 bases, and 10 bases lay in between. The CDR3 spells CASSYSRPLEQFF. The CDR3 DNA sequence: TGTGCCAGCAGTTACTCGAGACCTTTGGAGCAGTTCTTC.

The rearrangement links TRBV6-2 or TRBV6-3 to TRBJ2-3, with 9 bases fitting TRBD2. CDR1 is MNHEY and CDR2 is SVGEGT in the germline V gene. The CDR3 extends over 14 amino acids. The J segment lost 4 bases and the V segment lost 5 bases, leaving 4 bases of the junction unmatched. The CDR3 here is CASSIRLAADTQYF. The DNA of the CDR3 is TGTGCCAGCAGTATAAGACTAGCGGCAGATACGCAGTATTTT.

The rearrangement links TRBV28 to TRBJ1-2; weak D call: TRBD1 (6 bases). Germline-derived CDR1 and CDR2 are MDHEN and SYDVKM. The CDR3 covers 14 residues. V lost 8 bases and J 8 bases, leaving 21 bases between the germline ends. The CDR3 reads CASYLNRAGRGYTF. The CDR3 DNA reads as TGTGCCAGCTACTTGAACAGGGCTGGGAGAGGCTACACCTTC.

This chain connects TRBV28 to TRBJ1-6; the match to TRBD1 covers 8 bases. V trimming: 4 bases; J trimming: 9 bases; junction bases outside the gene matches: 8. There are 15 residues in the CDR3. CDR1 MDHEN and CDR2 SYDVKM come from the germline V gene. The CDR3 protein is CASSSSGQGGSPLHF. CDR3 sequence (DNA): TGTGCCAGCAGTTCGAGCGGACAGGGAGGTTCACCCCTCCACTTT. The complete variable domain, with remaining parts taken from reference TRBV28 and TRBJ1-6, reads DVKVTQSSRYLVKRTGEKVFLECVQDMDHENMFWYRQDPGLGLRLIYFSYDVKMKEKGDIPEGYSVSREKKERFSLILESASTNQTSMYLCASSSSGQGGSPLHFGNGTRLTVT.